Included here is one T cell receptor (beta chain) sequence, with context. Each recovered donor of Cohort 3 presented with two negative PCRs, clearance, or symptom resolution. The entry originates in a study of blood T cell repertoires in COVID-19. For the study at large: There were acute and convalescent COVID-19 samples, and they came from the United States, Italy and Spain.

The CDR3 has 15 residues. Looked up from germline, CDR1 is SGHRS and CDR2 is YFSETQ. V lost 0 bases and J lost 0, with 8 bases in between. The repertoire was sequenced with immunoSEQ multiplex PCR; TCRdb's copy has only in-frame clones and lacks some. The sample lists 230,000 or so clones, roughly 90% occurring once. The sample consisted of PBMCs or T cells enriched from blood (not recorded which). The V call is TRBV5-1, the J call TRBJ2-3; D gene uncertain. This clonotype was obtained from a woman in her twenties or thirties who had recovered from COVID-19. The CDR3, as DNA: TGCGCCAGCAGCTTGGCCGAGGCCAGCACAGATACGCAGTATTTT. As protein: CASSLAEASTDTQYF.